The 10 T cell receptor beta chains in this list originate from one sample, sequenced in a study of regulatory T cells in long-lasting Graves disease. In building TCR beta libraries, iRepertoire HTBI primers were used together with Arm-PCR of CDR3 regions. TCRdb re-called the multiplex PCR reads through MiXCR, storing one row per CDR3 protein. The data hold more than 300,000 distinct CDR3 sequences, with about a sixth observed a single time. Specified time point: newly diagnosed GD, antithyroid drugs for less than 3 months. With RNA extracted from PBMCs as input, the TCR library was made. This sample was shared with a second study, whose subject was T cells in Graves' hyperthyroidism and ophthalmopathy.

Source: peripheral blood mononuclear cells (PBMCs), taken at new diagnosis, from a patient treated with antithyroid drugs. The receptors shown here come from a woman aged 18-29 years with Graves disease.

The genes are TRBV19 and TRBJ1-1; D perhaps matches TRBD1 (6 bases). Germline CDR1 is LNHDA and CDR2 is SQIVND (reference sequence). This CDR3 contains 12 residues. Trimming took off 6 bases at V and 7 bases at J, with 12 bases between the two ends. The CDR3 spells CASSPGAFEAFF. CDR3 in DNA: TGTGCCAGTAGCCCAGGGGCATTTGAAGCTTTCTTT.

This clonotype occurred many times. This chain uses TRBV30 with TRBJ2-7; D is possibly TRBD2 (5 bases). The germline CDR1 and CDR2 sequences are GTSNPN and SVGIG (reference sequence). Trimming shortened V by 0 bases and J by 7 bases, and 10 bases separated the two germline ends. The CDR3 extends over 12 amino acids. The CDR3 reads CAWSVLGLEQYF. Written as DNA, the CDR3 is TGTGCCTGGAGTGTACTAGGTCTAGAGCAGTACTTC.

This clonotype was counted a few times. V is TRBV18 and J is TRBJ2-7; 9 bases agree with TRBD1. The CDR3 covers 14 residues. The junction had 8 bases not matched to a gene; V was cut back by 6 bases and J by 5 bases. Germline V gene sequence: CDR1 KGHSH, CDR2 LQKENI. The CDR3 region has the DNA TGTGCCAGCTCCCCGGGACAGGGATTCAACGAGCAGTACTTC. Its protein product is CASSPGQGFNEQYF.

In this sample, this clonotype turned up many times. The V and J genes are TRBV30 and TRBJ2-2, with 10 nucleotides matching TRBD2. The CDR3 spans 14 residues. V trimming: 4 bases; J trimming: 6 bases; junction bases outside the gene matches: 5. CDR1 and CDR2 (germline): GTSNPN, SVGIG (reference sequence). CDR3 protein: CAWNSGGKAGELFF. DNA for the CDR3: TGTGCCTGGAATAGCGGGGGGAAAGCCGGGGAGCTGTTTTTT.

This clonotype showed up just a few times. V usage is TRBV4-1 and J usage is TRBJ2-1; 9 nucleotides match TRBD1. The V segment lost 3 bases and the J segment 6 bases; nucleotides outside the gene matches: 18. The germline CDR1 and CDR2 sequences are MGHRA and YSYEKL. The CDR3 runs to 19 residues. DNA for the CDR3: TGCGCCAGCAGCCACCGCCTACAGGGGGCGAGCTTCGGGGTCAATGAGCAGTTCTTC. Translated, it gives CASSHRLQGASFGVNEQFF.

This clonotype was seen ten or more times. This chain's CDR3 is CASSFSGEEKLFF. The CDR3, as DNA: TGTGCCAGCAGCTTCTCAGGGGAGGAAAAACTGTTTTTT. This chain joins TRBV7-2 and TRBJ1-4; perhaps TRBD1 as D (6 bases). CDR3 length equals 13 residues. V was shortened by 3 bases and J by 8 bases, with 10 bases between the two germline ends. The germline V gene has CDR1 SGHTA and CDR2 FQGNSA.

Regarding this clonotype: A much larger clone differs by one base, so this may be a read error. The chain has TRBV12-3 or TRBV12-4 and TRBJ2-4; 7 bases are a match to TRBD2. The ends lost 8 bases at V and 13 bases at J; junction bases unmatched: 17. CDR3 length equals 14 residues. CDR3 sequence: CASGIAGVANEQYF. In DNA form, the CDR3 reads TGTGCCAGCGGAATAGCGGGCGTGGCCAATGAGCAGTACTTC.

There are many counts of this clonotype. The chain uses TRBV10-3 and TRBJ1-2, with 7 bases matching TRBD1. V lost 7 bases and J lost 4; bases outside the gene matches: 3. From germline, CDR1 is ENHRY and CDR2 SYGVKD. CDR3 size: 12 residues. The CDR3 loop is CAINRGTYGYTF. The CDR3 DNA reads as TGTGCCATCAACAGGGGAACCTATGGCTACACCTTC.

This clonotype was picked up many times. The chain's CDR3 is CAWSRESSITFF. DNA for the CDR3: TGTGCCTGGTCCCGGGAGAGCAGCATAACTTTCTTT. The genes are TRBV30 and TRBJ1-1, with unresolved D. The V and J ends lost 5 bases and 12 bases respectively, with 19 bases between them. The CDR3 has 12 residues. Per germline, CDR1 GTSNPN and CDR2 SVGIG (reference sequence).

This clonotype appeared many times. The rearrangement uses TRBV19 and TRBJ1-1; a weak D match, TRBD1 (6 bases). CDR1 LNHDA and CDR2 SQIVND come from the germline V gene (reference sequence). There are 13 residues in the CDR3. The V and J ends lost 3 bases and 8 bases respectively, with 13 bases between them. This CDR3 is CASSIGQTIEAFF. Here the CDR3 DNA reads TGTGCCAGTAGTATTGGACAGACGATAGAAGCTTTCTTT.